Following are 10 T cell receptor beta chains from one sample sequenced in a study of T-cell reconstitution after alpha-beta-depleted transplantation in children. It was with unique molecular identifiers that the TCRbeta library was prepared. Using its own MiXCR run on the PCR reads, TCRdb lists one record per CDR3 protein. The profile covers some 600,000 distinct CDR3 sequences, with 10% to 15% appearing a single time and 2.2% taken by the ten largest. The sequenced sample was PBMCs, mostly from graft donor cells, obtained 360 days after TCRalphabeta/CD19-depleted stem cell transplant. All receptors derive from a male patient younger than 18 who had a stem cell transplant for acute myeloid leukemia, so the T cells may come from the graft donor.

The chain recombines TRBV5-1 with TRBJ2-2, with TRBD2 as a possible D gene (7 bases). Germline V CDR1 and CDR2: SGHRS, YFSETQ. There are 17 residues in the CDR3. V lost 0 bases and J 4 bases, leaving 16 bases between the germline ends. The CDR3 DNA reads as TGCGCCAGCAGCTTGGCCGGGGGGCCCCTCGCCACCGGGGAGCTGTTTTTT. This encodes CASSLAGGPLATGELFF. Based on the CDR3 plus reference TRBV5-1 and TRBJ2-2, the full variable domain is KAGVTQTPRYLIKTRGQQVTLSCSPISGHRSVSWYQQTPGQGLQFLFEYFSETQRNKGNFPGRFSGRQFSNSRSEMNVSTLELGDSALYLCASSLAGGPLATGELFFGEGSRLTVL.

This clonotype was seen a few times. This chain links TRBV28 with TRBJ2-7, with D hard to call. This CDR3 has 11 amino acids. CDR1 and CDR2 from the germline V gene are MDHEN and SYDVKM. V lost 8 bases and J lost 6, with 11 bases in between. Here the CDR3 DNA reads TGTGCCAGCGAGAATGGCTTCGAGCAGTACTTC. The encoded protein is CASENGFEQYF.

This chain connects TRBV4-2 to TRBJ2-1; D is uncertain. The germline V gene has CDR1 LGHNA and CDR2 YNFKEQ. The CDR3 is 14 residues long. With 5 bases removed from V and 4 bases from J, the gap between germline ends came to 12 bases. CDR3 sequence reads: CASSGDERYNEQFF. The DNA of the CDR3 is TGTGCCAGCAGCGGGGATGAGAGGTACAATGAGCAGTTCTTC.

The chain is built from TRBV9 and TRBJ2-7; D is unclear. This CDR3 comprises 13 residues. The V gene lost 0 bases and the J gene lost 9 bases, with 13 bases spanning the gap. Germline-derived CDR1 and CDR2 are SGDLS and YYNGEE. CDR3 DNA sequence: TGTGCCAGCAGCGTAGATCTCACCCCTCGGCAGTACTTC. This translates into CASSVDLTPRQYF.

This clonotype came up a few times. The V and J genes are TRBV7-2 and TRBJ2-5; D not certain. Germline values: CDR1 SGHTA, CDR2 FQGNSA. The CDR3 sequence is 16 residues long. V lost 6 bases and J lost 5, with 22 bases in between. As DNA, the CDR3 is TGTGCCAGCAGTCTACGAGTAGGGAAGGTTTGGGAGACCCAGTACTTC. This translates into CASSLRVGKVWETQYF.

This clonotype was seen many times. As DNA, the CDR3 is TGTGCCAGCAGCCACCTACTCTCCCAACCGGAGCAGTACTTC. Translation: CASSHLLSQPEQYF. The chain is built from TRBV7-6 and TRBJ2-7; D is undetermined. The length of the CDR3 is 14 residues. The germline gives CDR1 SGHVS, CDR2 FNYEAQ. Trimming took off 5 bases at V and 7 bases at J, with 18 bases between the two ends. The full variable domain, with the rest looked up from reference TRBV7-6 and TRBJ2-7, is GAGVSQSPRYKVTKRGQDVALRCDPISGHVSLYWYRQALGQGPEFLTYFNYEAQQDKSGLPNDRFSAERPEGSISTLTIQRTEQRDSAMYRCASSHLLSQPEQYFGPGTRLTVT.

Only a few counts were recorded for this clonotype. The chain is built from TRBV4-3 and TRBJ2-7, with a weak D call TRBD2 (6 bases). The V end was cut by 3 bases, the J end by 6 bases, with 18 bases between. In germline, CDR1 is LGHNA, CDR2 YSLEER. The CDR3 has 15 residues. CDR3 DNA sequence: TGCGCCAGCAGCCAGGACCGAGTTCTAGCGTCCGAGCAGTACTTC. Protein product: CASSQDRVLASEQYF.

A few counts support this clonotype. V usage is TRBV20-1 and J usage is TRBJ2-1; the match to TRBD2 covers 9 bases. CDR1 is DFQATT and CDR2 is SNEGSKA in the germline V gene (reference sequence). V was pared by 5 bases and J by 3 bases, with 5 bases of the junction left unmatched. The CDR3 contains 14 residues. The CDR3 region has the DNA TGCAGTGCTGGTAGCGGGAGAAACTACAATGAGCAGTTCTTC. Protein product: CSAGSGRNYNEQFF.

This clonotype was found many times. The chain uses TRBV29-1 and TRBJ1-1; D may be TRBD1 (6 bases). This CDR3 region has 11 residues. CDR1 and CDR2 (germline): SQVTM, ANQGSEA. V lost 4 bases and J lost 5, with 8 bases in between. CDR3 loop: CSVVGGTEAFF. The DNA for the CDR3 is TGCAGCGTTGTAGGGGGGACTGAAGCTTTCTTT.

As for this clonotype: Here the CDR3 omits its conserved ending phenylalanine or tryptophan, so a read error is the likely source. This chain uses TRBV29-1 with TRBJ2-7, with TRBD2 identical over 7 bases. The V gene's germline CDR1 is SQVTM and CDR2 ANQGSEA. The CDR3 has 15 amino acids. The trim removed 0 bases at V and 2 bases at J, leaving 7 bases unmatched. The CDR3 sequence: CSVEDGPSGTYEQYC. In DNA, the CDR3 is TGCAGCGTTGAAGACGGGCCTAGCGGCACCTACGAGCAGTACTGC.